The present T cell receptor (beta chain) was sequenced within a study of PD-L1 blockade in urothelial cancer. About the research overall: Specimens of blood held a median count of about 150,000 T cells.

Time point described: pretreatment peripheral blood. The CDR3 has 15 residues. V shed 0 bases and J shed 2 bases, with 11 bases lying between them. From germline, CDR1 is GTSNPN and CDR2 SVGIG (reference sequence). This clone appeared a single time. The method was immunoSEQ multiplex PCR; TCRdb's version includes in-frame clones alone and lacks a portion of them. Seen here are around 45,000 clones, 70% to 90% observed once, and the top ten hold around 15%. This receptor was identified in a man aged 60-69 years with urothelial cancer. This rearrangement joins TRBV30 to TRBJ1-5; D is unresolved. Sequenced here: PBMCs, sampled around atezolizumab (anti-PD-L1) treatment. The CDR3 coding sequence is TGTGCCTGGAGTGTTTACAGCCCAGGCAATCAGCCCCAGCATTTT. Protein sequence: CAWSVYSPGNQPQHF.